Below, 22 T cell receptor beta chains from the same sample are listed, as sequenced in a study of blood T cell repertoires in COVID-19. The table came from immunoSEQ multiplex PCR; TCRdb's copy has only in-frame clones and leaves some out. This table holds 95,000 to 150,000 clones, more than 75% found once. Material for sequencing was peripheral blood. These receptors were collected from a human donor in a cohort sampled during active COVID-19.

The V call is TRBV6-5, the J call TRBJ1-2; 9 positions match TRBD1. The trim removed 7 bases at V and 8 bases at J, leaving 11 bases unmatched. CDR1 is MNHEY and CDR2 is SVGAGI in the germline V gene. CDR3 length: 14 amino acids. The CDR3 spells CASKSTGGLGGYTF. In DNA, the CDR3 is TGTGCCAGCAAGTCGACAGGGGGACTGGGAGGCTACACCTTC.

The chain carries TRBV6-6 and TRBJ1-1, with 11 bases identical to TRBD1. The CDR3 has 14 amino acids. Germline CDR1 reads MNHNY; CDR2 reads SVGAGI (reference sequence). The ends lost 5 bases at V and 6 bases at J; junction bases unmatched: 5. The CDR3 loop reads CASSEGQGGSEAFF. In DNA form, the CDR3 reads TGTGCCAGCAGTGAGGGACAGGGGGGATCTGAAGCTTTCTTT.

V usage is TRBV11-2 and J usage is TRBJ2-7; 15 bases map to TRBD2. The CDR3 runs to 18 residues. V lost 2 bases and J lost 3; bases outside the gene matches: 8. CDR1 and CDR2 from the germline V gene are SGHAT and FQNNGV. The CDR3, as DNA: TGTGCCAGCAGCTTACAGGGACTAGCGGGGGGCCAGTTCTACGAGCAGTACTTC. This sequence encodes CASSLQGLAGGQFYEQYF.

The CDR3 DNA follows: TGTGCCAGCAGTGTTGCACAGAACTATGGCTACACCTTC. Translating it yields CASSVAQNYGYTF. This sequence joins TRBV2 and TRBJ1-2; no firm D call. Trimming removed 4 bases at V and 2 bases at J, with 8 bases between. The germline gives CDR1 SNHLY, CDR2 FYNNEI. The CDR3 extends over 13 amino acids.

This CDR3 reads CASSLLTNTEAFF. The CDR3 DNA is TGCGCCAGCAGCCTACTCACGAACACTGAAGCTTTCTTT. This chain links TRBV5-1 with TRBJ1-1; no reliable D call. Germline-derived CDR1 and CDR2 are SGHRS and YFSETQ. This CDR3 has 13 residues. Trimming left V 4 bases short and J 1 base short, with 8 bases between.

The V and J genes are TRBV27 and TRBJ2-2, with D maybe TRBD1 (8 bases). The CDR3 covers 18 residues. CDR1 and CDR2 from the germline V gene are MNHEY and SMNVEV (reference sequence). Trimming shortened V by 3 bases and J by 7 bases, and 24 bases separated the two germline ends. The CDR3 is CASSFDRGGGRDIGELFF. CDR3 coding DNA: TGTGCCAGCAGTTTCGACAGGGGTGGCGGGAGAGACATCGGGGAGCTGTTTTTT.

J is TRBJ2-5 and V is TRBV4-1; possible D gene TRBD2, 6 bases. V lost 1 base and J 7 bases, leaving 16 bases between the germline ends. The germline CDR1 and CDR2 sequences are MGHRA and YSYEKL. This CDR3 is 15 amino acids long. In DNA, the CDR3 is TGCGCCAGCAGCCAAGCTGGGACTGGGGTTTGGACCCAGTACTTC. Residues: CASSQAGTGVWTQYF.

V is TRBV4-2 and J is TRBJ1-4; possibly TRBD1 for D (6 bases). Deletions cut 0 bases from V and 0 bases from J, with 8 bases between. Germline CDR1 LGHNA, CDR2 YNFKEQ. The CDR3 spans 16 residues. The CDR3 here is CASSQDWTATNEKLFF. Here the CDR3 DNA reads TGTGCCAGCAGCCAAGATTGGACAGCAACTAATGAAAAACTGTTTTTT.

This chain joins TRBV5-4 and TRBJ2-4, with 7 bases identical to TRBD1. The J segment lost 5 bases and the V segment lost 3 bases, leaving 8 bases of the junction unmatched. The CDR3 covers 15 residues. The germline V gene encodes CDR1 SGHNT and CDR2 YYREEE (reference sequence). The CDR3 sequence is CASSSRTGRENIQYF. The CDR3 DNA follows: TGTGCCAGCAGCTCCCGGACAGGTCGGGAAAACATTCAGTACTTC.

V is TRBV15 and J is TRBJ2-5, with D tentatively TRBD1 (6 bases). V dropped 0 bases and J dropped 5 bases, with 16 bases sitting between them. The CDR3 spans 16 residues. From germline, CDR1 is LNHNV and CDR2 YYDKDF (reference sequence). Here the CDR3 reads CATSRDEGAGEETQYF. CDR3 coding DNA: TGTGCCACCAGCAGAGATGAAGGGGCAGGGGAGGAGACCCAGTACTTC.

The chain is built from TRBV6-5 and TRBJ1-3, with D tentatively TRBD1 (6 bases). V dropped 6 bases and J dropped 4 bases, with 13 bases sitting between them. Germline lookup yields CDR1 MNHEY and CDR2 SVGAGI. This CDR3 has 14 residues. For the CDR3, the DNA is TGTGCCAGCAGCCCAGGGGCTGAAGGAAACACCATATATTTT. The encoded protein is CASSPGAEGNTIYF.

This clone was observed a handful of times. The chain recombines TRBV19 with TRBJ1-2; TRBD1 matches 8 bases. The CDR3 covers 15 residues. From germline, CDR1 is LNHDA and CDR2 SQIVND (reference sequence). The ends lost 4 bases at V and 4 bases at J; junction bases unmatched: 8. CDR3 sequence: CASSRADRGLYGYTF. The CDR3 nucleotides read TGTGCCAGTAGTAGGGCTGACAGGGGACTCTATGGCTACACCTTC.

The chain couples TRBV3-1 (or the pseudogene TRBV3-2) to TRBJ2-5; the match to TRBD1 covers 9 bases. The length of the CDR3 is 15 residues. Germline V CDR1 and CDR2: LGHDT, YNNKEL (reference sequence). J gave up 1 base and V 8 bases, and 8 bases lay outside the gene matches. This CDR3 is CASAGQGMFQETQYF. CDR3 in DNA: TGTGCCAGCGCCGGACAGGGGATGTTCCAAGAGACCCAGTACTTC.

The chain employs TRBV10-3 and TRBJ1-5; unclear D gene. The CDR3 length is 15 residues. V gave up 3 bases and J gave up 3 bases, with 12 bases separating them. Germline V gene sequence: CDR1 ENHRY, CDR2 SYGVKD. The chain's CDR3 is CAISEGQTPNQPQHF. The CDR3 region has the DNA TGTGCCATCAGTGAAGGTCAGACACCCAATCAGCCCCAGCATTTT.

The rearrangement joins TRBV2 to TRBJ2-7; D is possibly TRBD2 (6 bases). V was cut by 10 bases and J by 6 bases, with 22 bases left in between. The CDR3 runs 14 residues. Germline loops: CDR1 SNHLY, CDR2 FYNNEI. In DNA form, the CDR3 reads TGTGCCACCAAAAGGGACTGGTTTCTTTCCGAGCAGTACTTC. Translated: CATKRDWFLSEQYF. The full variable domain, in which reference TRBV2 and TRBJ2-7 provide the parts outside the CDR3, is EPEVTQTPSHQVTQMGQEVILRCVPISNHLYFYWYRQILGQKVEFLVSFYNNEISEKSEIFDDQFSVERPDGSNFTLKIRSTKLEDSAMYFCATKRDWFLSEQYFGPGTRLTVT.

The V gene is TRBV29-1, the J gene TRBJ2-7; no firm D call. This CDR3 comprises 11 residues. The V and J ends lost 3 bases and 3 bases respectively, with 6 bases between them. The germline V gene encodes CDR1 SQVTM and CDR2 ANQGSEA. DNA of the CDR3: TGCAGCGTTGATACAGACTACGAGCAGTACTTC. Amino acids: CSVDTDYEQYF.

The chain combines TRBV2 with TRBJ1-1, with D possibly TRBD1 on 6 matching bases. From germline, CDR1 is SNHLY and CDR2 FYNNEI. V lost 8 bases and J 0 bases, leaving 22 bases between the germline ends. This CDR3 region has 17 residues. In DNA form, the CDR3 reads TGTGCCAGCCGCCGGGGGGCGTCTAAAATGATGAACACTGAAGCTTTCTTT. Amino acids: CASRRGASKMMNTEAFF.

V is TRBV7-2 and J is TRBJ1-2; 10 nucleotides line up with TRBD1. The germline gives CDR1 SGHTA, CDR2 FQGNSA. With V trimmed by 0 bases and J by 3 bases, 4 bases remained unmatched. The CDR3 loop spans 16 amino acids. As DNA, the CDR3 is TGTGCCAGCAGCTTAGCGTTTGGACAGGGGGACTATGGCTACACCTTC. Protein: CASSLAFGQGDYGYTF.

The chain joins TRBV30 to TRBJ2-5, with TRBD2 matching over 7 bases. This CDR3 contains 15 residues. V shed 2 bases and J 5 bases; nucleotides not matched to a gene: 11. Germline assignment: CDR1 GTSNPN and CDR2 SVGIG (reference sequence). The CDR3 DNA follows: TGTGCCTGGAGTCGAAGCGGGGCCGCCGGGGAGACCCAGTACTTC. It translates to CAWSRSGAAGETQYF.

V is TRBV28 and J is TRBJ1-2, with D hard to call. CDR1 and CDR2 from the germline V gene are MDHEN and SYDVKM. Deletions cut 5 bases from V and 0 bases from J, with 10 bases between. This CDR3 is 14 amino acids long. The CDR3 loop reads CASSILPSNYGYTF. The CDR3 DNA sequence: TGTGCCAGCAGTATCCTCCCCTCTAACTATGGCTACACCTTC.

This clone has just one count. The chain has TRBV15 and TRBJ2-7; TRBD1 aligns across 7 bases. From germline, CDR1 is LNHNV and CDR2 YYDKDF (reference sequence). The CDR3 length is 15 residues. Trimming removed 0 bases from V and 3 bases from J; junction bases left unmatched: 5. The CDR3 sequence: CATSREGGRYYEQYF. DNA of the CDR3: TGTGCCACCAGCAGAGAAGGGGGCAGATACTACGAGCAGTACTTC.

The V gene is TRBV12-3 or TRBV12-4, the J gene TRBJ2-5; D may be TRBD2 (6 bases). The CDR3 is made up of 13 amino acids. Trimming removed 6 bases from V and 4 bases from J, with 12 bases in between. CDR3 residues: CASRIGGAETQYF. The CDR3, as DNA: TGTGCCAGCAGAATCGGGGGAGCAGAGACCCAGTACTTC.